The 5 T cell receptor beta chains below all came from one sample that was sequenced in a study of response to subunit inactivated influenza vaccine. TCRdb used MiXCR to reprocess the RT-PCR reads, holding one entry per CDR3 protein. The table has a few hundred thousand distinct CDR3 sequences, approximately 14% seen once. The material was PBMCs from blood, obtained less than 13 days after vaccination. Source of these receptors: a man aged 50 to 59 who received an inactivated influenza vaccine.

CDR3 DNA sequence: TGTGCCAGCAGCCACCAGGACAGGGGGCAGGACGAGCAGTACTTC. This codes for CASSHQDRGQDEQYF. The rearrangement joins TRBV4-2 to TRBJ2-7, with 11 bases that match TRBD1. CDR1 LGHNA and CDR2 YNFKEQ come from the germline V gene. V gave up 3 bases and J gave up 5 bases; unmatched junction bases: 6. The CDR3 runs 15 residues.

This clonotype occurred many times. This chain joins TRBV29-1 and TRBJ2-5; D is undetermined. V was clipped by 0 bases and J by 0 bases, with 11 bases between them. CDR3 length equals 15 residues. Germline CDR1 reads SQVTM; CDR2 reads ANQGSEA. CDR3 amino acids: CSVEDRLQYQETQYF. CDR3 nucleotide sequence: TGCAGCGTTGAAGATCGGTTACAGTACCAAGAGACCCAGTACTTC.

The chain combines TRBV12-3 or TRBV12-4 with TRBJ2-5; maybe TRBD1 (6 bases). Trimming left V 6 bases short and J 1 base short, with 18 bases between. CDR3 length: 16 amino acids. CDR3 protein: CASSHSPTGIQETQYF. In DNA form, the CDR3 reads TGTGCCAGCAGCCACTCCCCAACAGGGATCCAAGAGACCCAGTACTTC.

There are a few counts of this clonotype. The chain joins TRBV7-2 to TRBJ2-3; D perhaps matches TRBD1 (6 bases). CDR1 is SGHTA, CDR2 FQGNSA, per germline. The CDR3 sequence is 15 residues long. V lost 1 base to trimming and J lost 10 bases, with 18 bases between them. CDR3 in amino acids: CASSLGYGGRSAQYF. The CDR3 DNA sequence: TGTGCCAGCAGCTTAGGGTATGGGGGCCGGAGTGCGCAGTATTTT.

The sample holds a few counts of this clonotype. The chain employs TRBV4-2 and TRBJ2-3, with D perhaps TRBD2 (6 bases). This CDR3 region has 15 residues. Trimming left V 4 bases short and J 8 bases short, with 19 bases between. The germline V gene has CDR1 LGHNA and CDR2 YNFKEQ. The CDR3 protein is CASSPRGGLSSTQYF. The CDR3 coding sequence is TGTGCCAGCAGCCCGCGGGGCGGGCTGTCGAGTACGCAGTATTTT.